These 21 T cell receptor beta chains were sequenced from one sample in a study of blood T cell repertoires in COVID-19. Libraries were prepared by immunoSEQ multiplex PCR; TCRdb keeps only in-frame clonotypes and omits some of them. Among 150,000 to 200,000 clones listed, roughly 82% were seen once. Sequenced: peripheral blood. These TCRs come from a woman aged 70 to 79 with acute or convalescent COVID-19.

This chain's CDR3 is CASSESKLAENTGELFF. The DNA of the CDR3 is TGCGCCAGCAGTGAGTCGAAACTAGCGGAAAACACCGGGGAGCTGTTTTTT. The rearrangement joins TRBV10-2 to TRBJ2-2; TRBD2 aligns across 8 bases. The V and J ends lost 0 bases and 2 bases, in that order; junction bases with no gene match: 5. Per germline, CDR1 WSHSY and CDR2 SAAADI. The CDR3 is made up of 17 amino acids.

The chain joins TRBV19 to TRBJ2-7, with D hard to call. The V gene lost 7 bases and the J gene lost 1 base, with 20 bases spanning the gap. This CDR3 comprises 16 residues. Germline V gives CDR1 LNHDA, CDR2 SQIVND (reference sequence). CDR3 bases: TGTGCCAGTAATTTCCGAGGAGTTAGACGGTCCTACGAGCAGTACTTC. Its translation: CASNFRGVRRSYEQYF.

This chain joins TRBV6-1 and TRBJ1-5; TRBD1 matches at 9 bases. Germline CDR1 reads MNHNS; CDR2 reads SASEGT. The trim removed 3 bases at V and 7 bases at J, leaving 7 bases unmatched. The CDR3 is 15 residues long. The CDR3 DNA sequence: TGTGCCAGCAGTGAGGGGACAGGGTACCACCAGCCCCAGCATTTT. The encoded protein is CASSEGTGYHQPQHF.

CDR3 sequence: CASSLVGANYGYTF. For the CDR3, the DNA is TGTGCCAGCAGCTTGGTAGGAGCTAACTATGGCTACACCTTC. The chain links TRBV5-4 to TRBJ1-2, with D uncertain. CDR1 and CDR2 from the germline V gene are SGHNT and YYREEE (reference sequence). This CDR3 has 14 amino acids. V gave up 0 bases and J gave up 0 bases, with 6 bases separating them.

J is TRBJ2-3 and V is TRBV11-2, with TRBD2 matching over 11 bases. Germline V gives CDR1 SGHAT, CDR2 FQNNGV. V trimming: 0 bases; J trimming: 2 bases; junction bases outside the gene matches: 4. The CDR3 has 17 residues. This CDR3 reads CASSLEMGLAATDTQYF. As DNA, the CDR3 is TGTGCCAGCAGCTTAGAGATGGGACTAGCGGCCACAGATACGCAGTATTTT. The full variable domain, with the rest looked up from reference TRBV11-2 and TRBJ2-3, is EAGVAQSPRYKIIEKRQSVAFWCNPISGHATLYWYQQILGQGPKLLIQFQNNGVVDDSQLPKDRFSAERLKGVDSTLKIQPAKLEDSAVYLCASSLEMGLAATDTQYFGPGTRLTVL.

This chain connects TRBV28 to TRBJ2-3, with TRBD1 matching 9 bases. This CDR3 spans 16 amino acids. Losses at the gene ends were 4 bases for V and 6 bases for J; bases not matched to a gene: 11. The germline CDR1 and CDR2 sequences are MDHEN and SYDVKM. The DNA for the CDR3 is TGTGCCAGCAGTTGGGGGACAGGGTGGAAATATGATACGCAGTATTTT. Encoded protein: CASSWGTGWKYDTQYF. Full variable domain (remainder filled in from reference TRBV28 and TRBJ2-3): DVKVTQSSRYLVKRTGEKVFLECVQDMDHENMFWYRQDPGLGLRLIYFSYDVKMKEKGDIPEGYSVSREKKERFSLILESASTNQTSMYLCASSWGTGWKYDTQYFGPGTRLTVL.

The V and J genes are TRBV28 and TRBJ1-1; a weak D match, TRBD1 (6 bases). The germline V gene encodes CDR1 MDHEN and CDR2 SYDVKM. This CDR3 is 12 amino acids long. Trimming removed 6 bases at V and 5 bases at J, with 10 bases between. The CDR3 region is CASSNRGTEAFF. CDR3 sequence (DNA): TGTGCCAGCAGCAATAGGGGGACTGAAGCTTTCTTT.

The chain carries TRBV28 and TRBJ1-2, with a possible D match to TRBD1 (5 bases). The CDR3 length is 12 residues. V gave up 2 bases and J gave up 8 bases, with 9 bases separating them. The V gene's germline CDR1 is MDHEN and CDR2 SYDVKM. CDR3 region: CASSLQGWGYTF. The CDR3 region has the DNA TGTGCCAGCAGTTTACAGGGCTGGGGCTACACCTTC.

CDR3 region: CASSLGGQSNYGYTF. The CDR3 bases are TGTGCCAGCAGTTTAGGGGGACAGAGTAACTATGGCTACACCTTC. The V and J genes are TRBV28 and TRBJ1-2; 7 positions match TRBD1. This CDR3 has 15 residues. Losses at the gene ends were 2 bases for V and 1 base for J; bases not matched to a gene: 4. CDR1 and CDR2 (germline): MDHEN, SYDVKM.

V usage is TRBV19 and J usage is TRBJ1-2; a weak D match, TRBD1 (6 bases). The V gene lost 6 bases and the J gene lost 0 bases, with 17 bases spanning the gap. Germline CDR1 reads LNHDA; CDR2 reads SQIVND (reference sequence). The CDR3 is 16 amino acids. The CDR3 bases are TGTGCCAGTAGCATATTGGGGGGGGCTGCTAACTATGGCTACACCTTC. Its translation is CASSILGGAANYGYTF.

The J gene is TRBJ2-1, the V gene TRBV3-1 (or the pseudogene TRBV3-2), with 10 nucleotides matching TRBD1. The trim removed 2 bases at V and 8 bases at J, leaving 12 bases unmatched. CDR3 length: 17 residues. From germline, CDR1 is LGHDT and CDR2 YNNKEL (reference sequence). The CDR3, as DNA: TGTGCCAGCAGCCAACCGGGACAGGGGCCGAGGCTCGATGAGCAGTTCTTC. This codes for CASSQPGQGPRLDEQFF.

The gene calls are TRBV6-9 and TRBJ1-5; no reliable D call. This CDR3 is 12 amino acids long. CDR1 and CDR2 (germline): MNHGY, SVAAGI. Trimming shortened V by 3 bases and J by 6 bases, and 6 bases separated the two germline ends. The CDR3 DNA reads as TGTGCCAGCAGTTACCGGTGTCAGCCCCAGCATTTT. Encoded protein: CASSYRCQPQHF.

J is TRBJ1-1 and V is TRBV6-2 or TRBV6-3; D gene unclear. Per germline, CDR1 MNHEY and CDR2 SVGEGT. V gave up 5 bases and J gave up 5 bases, with 9 bases separating them. The CDR3 spans 12 residues. The CDR3 nucleotides are TGTGCCAGCAGTGTGTTTAGAACTGAAGCTTTCTTT. Translated: CASSVFRTEAFF.

This clone was seen a single time. V gene TRBV27 combines with J gene TRBJ2-1; possibly TRBD1 for D (5 bases). Germline values: CDR1 MNHEY, CDR2 SMNVEV (reference sequence). V lost 9 bases to trimming and J lost 3 bases, with 15 bases between them. The CDR3 loop spans 14 amino acids. The CDR3 protein is CASRQGTNYNEQFF. The CDR3 DNA follows: TGTGCCAGTCGTCAGGGTACCAACTACAATGAGCAGTTCTTC.

The chain employs TRBV30 and TRBJ2-3, with 10 nucleotides matching TRBD2. The CDR3 is 17 amino acids. The V gene's germline CDR1 is GTSNPN and CDR2 SVGIG (reference sequence). Trimming took 0 bases from V and 0 from J; bases not matched to a gene: 6. CDR3: CAWSVLTSGTSTDTQYF. In DNA form, the CDR3 reads TGTGCCTGGAGTGTTTTAACTAGCGGGACTAGCACAGATACGCAGTATTTT.

This chain uses TRBV5-1 with TRBJ1-3, with 9 positions matching TRBD1. V shed 2 bases, J shed 7 bases, and the junction held 1 base outside the gene matches. CDR1 is SGHRS, CDR2 YFSETQ, per germline. CDR3 length: 13 amino acids. The CDR3 loop reads CASSLGQGNTIYF. As DNA, the CDR3 is TGCGCCAGCAGCTTAGGACAGGGGAACACCATATATTTT. The full variable domain, rest sourced from reference TRBV5-1 and TRBJ1-3, is KAGVTQTPRYLIKTRGQQVTLSCSPISGHRSVSWYQQTPGQGLQFLFEYFSETQRNKGNFPGRFSGRQFSNSRSEMNVSTLELGDSALYLCASSLGQGNTIYFGEGSWLTVV.

V usage is TRBV18 and J usage is TRBJ2-5, with 9 bases that match TRBD1. The length of the CDR3 is 14 residues. Looked up from germline, CDR1 is KGHSH and CDR2 is LQKENI. The V gene end was trimmed by 3 bases and the J gene end by 6 bases; junction bases not matched to a gene: 5. The CDR3 nucleotides are TGTGCCAGCTCACCCCGGGACAGGGAGCAGACCCAGTACTTC. This sequence encodes CASSPRDREQTQYF.

The chain employs TRBV18 and TRBJ1-3; D ambiguous. Looked up from germline, CDR1 is KGHSH and CDR2 is LQKENI. Trimming pared 2 bases from V and 0 bases from J, leaving 8 bases between. This CDR3 has 15 residues. CDR3 nucleotide sequence: TGTGCCAGCTCACCAATGGAGAGCTCTGGAAACACCATATATTTT. As protein: CASSPMESSGNTIYF.

The chain uses TRBV30 and TRBJ2-3; no firm D call. The V gene lost 2 bases and the J gene lost 0 bases, with 3 bases spanning the gap. The CDR3 runs to 12 residues. CDR1 and CDR2 (germline): GTSNPN, SVGIG (reference sequence). CDR3 sequence: CAWSYSTDTQYF. The CDR3 coding sequence is TGTGCCTGGAGTTATAGCACAGATACGCAGTATTTT.

V gene TRBV30 combines with J gene TRBJ2-2; D may be TRBD2 (5 bases). V was trimmed by 2 bases and J by 5 bases, leaving 6 bases between them. This CDR3 comprises 12 residues. CDR1 is GTSNPN and CDR2 is SVGIG in the germline V gene (reference sequence). The CDR3 region has the DNA TGTGCCTGGAGTCGGGGAACCGGGGAGCTGTTTTTT. Translated, it gives CAWSRGTGELFF.

The J gene is TRBJ2-1, the V gene TRBV28; a possible D gene is TRBD1 (6 bases). This CDR3 contains 14 residues. CDR1 MDHEN and CDR2 SYDVKM come from the germline V gene. V dropped 7 bases and J dropped 2 bases, with 12 bases sitting between them. CDR3 protein: CASTARGPYNEQFF. The CDR3, as DNA: TGTGCCAGCACCGCCAGGGGCCCCTACAATGAGCAGTTCTTC.